This TCR beta chain derives from a study of T cells in Graves' hyperthyroidism and ophthalmopathy. Study at large: Once the initial diagnosis was made, peripheral blood was obtained before any treatment.

TCR beta CDR3 regions were amplified from RNA transcripts. RT-PCR in the first round (using the HTBI primer set) targeted the TCR CDR3. A single record per CDR3 protein comes from TCRdb applying MiXCR to the multiplex PCR reads. Among 400,000 or so distinct CDR3 sequences listed, approximately 14% were seen once. Diagnosis relied on clinical symptoms, serum thyroxine and TRAb, thyroid ultrasound and orbital computed tomography. The germline V gene has CDR1 LGHDT and CDR2 YNNKEL (reference sequence). Trimming stripped 6 bases from V and 2 bases from J, with 14 bases between. The CDR3 loop spans 14 amino acids. At least ten counts were recorded for this clonotype. What it binds is not known. Findings of the study overall: Most thyroid-expanded clonotypes above 0.001 were also found in blood.

The clonotype was recovered from a woman in her fifties or sixties with Graves' ophthalmopathy. The chain employs TRBV3-1 and TRBJ2-7, with D tentatively TRBD1 (6 bases). The sequencing sample was made of blood. CDR3 nucleotide sequence: TGTGCCAGCAGACCAACAGGGCCTCCCTACGAGCAGTACTTC. Encoded protein: CASRPTGPPYEQYF.